A single sample gave rise to the 30 T cell receptor beta chains below, sequenced in a study of CD8+ T cells in alopecia areata. Extracted RNA was reverse transcribed, and the resulting cDNA served as sequencing template. Clones were sequenced by immunoSEQ multiplex PCR, and TCRdb holds only the in-frame ones, with some missing. Of tens of thousands of clones listed, 51% were seen once; the top ten hold approximately 5.4%. The sequenced material came from NKG2D-high CD8+ T cells sorted from blood. The receptors here all came from a human donor with alopecia areata.

This clone was counted a few times. The V call is TRBV29-1, the J call TRBJ2-7, with 10 bases aligning to TRBD1. Germline assignment: CDR1 SQVTM and CDR2 ANQGSEA. The CDR3 loop spans 13 amino acids. The ends lost 8 bases at V and 3 bases at J; junction bases unmatched: 7. The CDR3 DNA reads as TGCAGCATAGGGACAGGGGCGGACTACGAGCAGTACTTC. This codes for CSIGTGADYEQYF.

V and J are TRBV28 and TRBJ2-4; 9 bases map to TRBD1. The V gene end was trimmed by 6 bases and the J gene end by 10 bases; junction bases not matched to a gene: 7. Germline CDR1 is MDHEN and CDR2 is SYDVKM. This CDR3 contains 13 residues. The CDR3, as DNA: TGTGCCAGCAGCACCGGGGGACAGGGAATTCAGTACTTC. Its translation is CASSTGGQGIQYF.

The chain joins TRBV2 to TRBJ2-7, with D possibly TRBD2 on 6 matching bases. Germline V CDR1 and CDR2: SNHLY, FYNNEI. The length of the CDR3 is 14 residues. Trimming took off 1 base at V and 4 bases at J, with 11 bases between the two ends. CDR3 amino acids: CASSEEEGRYEQYF. The CDR3 coding sequence is TGTGCCAGCAGTGAAGAGGAGGGCAGATACGAGCAGTACTTC.

The rearrangement links TRBV29-1 to TRBJ1-1; possible D gene TRBD1, 6 bases. Trimming removed 3 bases from V and 8 bases from J, with 10 bases in between. The V gene's germline CDR1 is SQVTM and CDR2 ANQGSEA. CDR3 size: 11 residues. The CDR3 spells CSVDGGPEAFF. The CDR3 DNA is TGCAGCGTTGATGGGGGCCCCGAAGCTTTCTTT.

This clone has only a few counts. The chain is built from TRBV29-1 and TRBJ1-1; D gene ambiguous. Germline loops: CDR1 SQVTM, CDR2 ANQGSEA. CDR3 length: 14 amino acids. V gave up 4 bases and J gave up 5 bases, with 17 bases separating them. CDR3 bases: TGCAGCGTTGTGATTTTAGGGTCGGGAACTGAAGCTTTCTTT. Translation gives CSVVILGSGTEAFF.

The sample holds a few counts of this clone. The rearrangement uses TRBV28 and TRBJ2-5; D uncertain. Trimming took off 5 bases at V and 1 base at J, with 14 bases between the two ends. This CDR3 has 15 residues. Per the germline V gene, CDR1 is MDHEN and CDR2 is SYDVKM. CDR3 sequence (DNA): TGTGCCAGCAGTCCCCCGGACCGATTCCAAGAGACCCAGTACTTC. Its protein product is CASSPPDRFQETQYF.

CDR3 amino acids: CSVPGGMGAGELFF. The CDR3 nucleotides read TGCAGCGTTCCAGGGGGCATGGGCGCCGGGGAGCTGTTTTTT. The V and J genes are TRBV29-1 and TRBJ2-2; 8 bases agree with TRBD1. This CDR3 region has 14 residues. Germline CDR1 reads SQVTM; CDR2 reads ANQGSEA. Trimming took 5 bases from V and 6 from J; bases not matched to a gene: 8.

The chain has TRBV5-4 and TRBJ2-7; possible D gene TRBD2, 6 bases. The length of the CDR3 is 14 residues. The V gene's germline CDR1 is SGHNT and CDR2 YYREEE (reference sequence). V was trimmed by 10 bases and J by 2 bases, leaving 19 bases between them. The CDR3 loop is CASSWDSGTYEQYF. The CDR3 DNA sequence: TGTGCCTCCTCCTGGGATAGCGGTACCTACGAGCAGTACTTC.

This chain joins TRBV19 and TRBJ1-1; no reliable D call. The CDR3 extends over 13 amino acids. Between the trimmed V and J ends, which lost 3 bases and 5 bases, there was a span of 10 bases. The germline V gene has CDR1 LNHDA and CDR2 SQIVND (reference sequence). The CDR3 nucleotides read TGTGCCAGTAGTATGGGTTCGTCTACTGAAGCTTTCTTT. It specifies CASSMGSSTEAFF.

This chain connects TRBV27 to TRBJ2-7; D is undetermined. Germline-derived CDR1 and CDR2 are MNHEY and SMNVEV (reference sequence). Trimming removed 0 bases at V and 2 bases at J, with 5 bases between. The CDR3 runs to 13 residues. Written as DNA, the CDR3 is TGTGCCAGCAGTTTATCCGCCCCCTACGAGCAGTACTTC. Translating gives CASSLSAPYEQYF.

V is TRBV30 and J is TRBJ2-3; 7 positions match TRBD2. Looked up from germline, CDR1 is GTSNPN and CDR2 is SVGIG (reference sequence). The CDR3 runs to 15 residues. V trimming: 2 bases; J trimming: 2 bases; junction bases outside the gene matches: 7. Written as DNA, the CDR3 is TGTGCCTGGAGTAGCGGGGACCTACTCACAGATACGCAGTATTTT. Translation gives CAWSSGDLLTDTQYF.

For this clone: Possible read error: a much larger clone is one base away. The chain is built from TRBV7-2 and TRBJ2-1; no definite D call. Germline values: CDR1 SGHTA, CDR2 FQGNSA. The CDR3 spans 12 residues. Trimming removed 1 base at V and 5 bases at J, with 3 bases between. Here the CDR3 reads CASSLGDNEQFF. CDR3 DNA: TGTGCCAGCAGCTTAGGGGACAATGAGCAGTTCTTC.

In this sample, this clone turned up a few times. In DNA form, the CDR3 reads TGCAGCGTAACAGGGGGCTCCTACAATGAGCAGTTCTTC. Its protein product is CSVTGGSYNEQFF. V and J are TRBV29-1 and TRBJ2-1; TRBD1 matches at 8 bases. V dropped 6 bases and J dropped 0; count of bases not matched to a gene: 1. This CDR3 is 13 amino acids long. Per germline, CDR1 SQVTM and CDR2 ANQGSEA.

The chain has TRBV6-5 and TRBJ1-2; D possibly corresponds to TRBD1 (5 bases). V was shortened by 6 bases and J by 4 bases, with 15 bases between the two germline ends. The CDR3 consists of 14 residues. Germline assignment: CDR1 MNHEY and CDR2 SVGAGI. The CDR3 region has the DNA TGTGCCAGCAGCCCCTATTCGACAGTCTATGGCTACACCTTC. The encoded protein is CASSPYSTVYGYTF.

This clone was seen a handful of times. V gene TRBV29-1 combines with J gene TRBJ2-7; no clear D. Trimming cost V 3 bases and J 6 bases, with 9 bases left between them. The V gene's germline CDR1 is SQVTM and CDR2 ANQGSEA. CDR3 length: 11 residues. The CDR3 here is CSVEAVGEQYF. The CDR3 DNA reads as TGCAGCGTTGAGGCGGTCGGCGAGCAGTACTTC.

The chain links TRBV4-1 to TRBJ2-2, with D perhaps TRBD2 (6 bases). The CDR3 extends over 14 amino acids. The germline gives CDR1 MGHRA, CDR2 YSYEKL. The V end lost 1 base, the J end lost 5 bases, and 8 bases lay between the germline ends. The CDR3 DNA follows: TGCGCCAGCAGCCAAGTGGGGGGAACCGGGGAGCTGTTTTTT. This encodes CASSQVGGTGELFF.

This chain joins TRBV9 and TRBJ1-1; D uncertain. Trimming shortened V by 4 bases and J by 4 bases, and 11 bases separated the two germline ends. In germline, CDR1 is SGDLS, CDR2 YYNGEE. The length of the CDR3 is 13 residues. In DNA, the CDR3 is TGTGCCAGCAGCCCCGATGGGTCCACTGAAGCTTTCTTT. Its protein product is CASSPDGSTEAFF.

The chain employs TRBV25-1 and TRBJ2-7; TRBD2 agrees at 8 bases. Germline loops: CDR1 MGHDK, CDR2 SYGVNS. The CDR3 has 14 amino acids. The V and J ends lost 7 bases and 0 bases, in that order; junction bases with no gene match: 5. CDR3 coding DNA: TGTGCCAGCAAAGGCGGGGGGTCCTCCTACGAGCAGTACTTC. Protein sequence: CASKGGGSSYEQYF.

Only a few counts were recorded for this clone. The rearrangement joins TRBV11-2 to TRBJ2-1; unclear D gene. Trimming took 4 bases from V and 4 from J, leaving 14 bases between them. Per the germline V gene, CDR1 is SGHAT and CDR2 is FQNNGV. This CDR3 is built from 15 residues. The CDR3 sequence: CASSYPILSYNEQFF. In nucleotides, the CDR3 is TGTGCCAGCAGCTACCCTATCCTTTCTTACAATGAGCAGTTCTTC.

The V gene is TRBV5-1, the J gene TRBJ2-1; maybe TRBD2 (6 bases). The CDR3 covers 15 residues. Germline V gene data show CDR1 as SGHRS and CDR2 as YFSETQ. Trimming removed 3 bases at V and 6 bases at J, with 16 bases between. In DNA form, the CDR3 reads TGCGCCAGCAGCTCGGGAACCGGGACTCTCAATGAGCAGTTCTTC. It translates to CASSSGTGTLNEQFF. Combining the CDR3 with reference TRBV5-1 and TRBJ2-1 gives the whole variable domain KAGVTQTPRYLIKTRGQQVTLSCSPISGHRSVSWYQQTPGQGLQFLFEYFSETQRNKGNFPGRFSGRQFSNSRSEMNVSTLELGDSALYLCASSSGTGTLNEQFFGPGTRLTVL.

The table lists this clone with a few counts. This chain links TRBV28 with TRBJ2-5; D possibly corresponds to TRBD1 (5 bases). Trimming cost V 2 bases and J 2 bases, with 15 bases left between them. Germline lookup yields CDR1 MDHEN and CDR2 SYDVKM. This CDR3 is built from 16 residues. This chain's CDR3 is CASSLLGLQAQETQYF. Here the CDR3 DNA reads TGTGCCAGCAGTTTACTGGGGCTGCAAGCACAAGAGACCCAGTACTTC.

The chain couples TRBV29-1 to TRBJ2-3; 13 nucleotides line up with TRBD2. The CDR3 is made up of 16 amino acids. Trimming cost V 0 bases and J 6 bases; bases outside gene matches: 6. CDR1 SQVTM and CDR2 ANQGSEA come from the germline V gene. Written as DNA, the CDR3 is TGCAGCGTTGAAGATACTAGCGGGGGGGCCTGGGATACGCAGTATTTT. This codes for CSVEDTSGGAWDTQYF.

The V and J genes are TRBV13 and TRBJ2-1, with D possibly matching TRBD1 (5 bases). The CDR3 is 14 residues long. V lost 3 bases, J lost 5 bases, and 11 bases lay in between. The germline V gene encodes CDR1 PRHDT and CDR2 FYEKMQ (reference sequence). CDR3 loop: CASSLGPGHNEQFF. CDR3 DNA: TGTGCCAGCAGCTTGGGGCCAGGGCACAATGAGCAGTTCTTC.

This clone was found a few times. This chain connects TRBV4-1 to TRBJ1-3; D not resolved. The germline V gene has CDR1 MGHRA and CDR2 YSYEKL. The CDR3 runs to 14 residues. Trimming cost V 5 bases and J 3 bases, with 11 bases left between them. The CDR3 DNA sequence: TGCGCCAGCAGCGTCGGGGATTTTGGAAACACCATATATTTT. It is translated as CASSVGDFGNTIYF.

This clone was seen only once. The chain couples TRBV5-6 to TRBJ2-7, with 13 bases identical to TRBD2. With 4 bases clipped from V and 6 bases from J, the junction kept 10 bases outside the gene matches. Germline assignment: CDR1 SGHDT and CDR2 YYEEEE. The CDR3 extends over 16 amino acids. The CDR3 coding sequence is TGTGCCAGCAGCAAAACTAGCGGGAGGGTCGAGGGCGAGCAGTACTTC. It translates to CASSKTSGRVEGEQYF.

The V call is TRBV9, the J call TRBJ2-1; 7 positions match TRBD2. CDR1 is SGDLS, CDR2 YYNGEE, per germline. The CDR3 sequence is 17 residues long. V lost 3 bases to trimming and J lost 5 bases; unmatched junction nucleotides: 14. The CDR3 loop reads CASSAHGRRGDDNEQFF. CDR3 DNA: TGTGCCAGCAGCGCCCACGGACGACGGGGGGACGACAATGAGCAGTTCTTC.

The table lists this clone with a few counts. The chain is built from TRBV7-9 and TRBJ2-7; 9 bases map to TRBD2. From germline, CDR1 is SEHNR and CDR2 FQNEAQ (reference sequence). The trim removed 5 bases at V and 5 bases at J, leaving 10 bases unmatched. CDR3 length: 15 amino acids. The CDR3 nucleotides read TGTGCCAGCAGCGCCCCCGTAGCGGGAGCCAACGAGCAGTACTTC. Its protein is CASSAPVAGANEQYF.

CDR3 DNA sequence: TGTGCCAGCAGGGCGGGAGAGGTAGATGAGCAGTTCTTC. Protein product: CASRAGEVDEQFF. The chain employs TRBV6-5 and TRBJ2-1; 7 bases fit TRBD2. J gave up 8 bases and V 6 bases, and 7 bases lay outside the gene matches. The germline V gene encodes CDR1 MNHEY and CDR2 SVGAGI. The CDR3 totals 13 residues.

The chain links TRBV28 to TRBJ2-7; D gene unclear. The CDR3 contains 11 residues. In germline, CDR1 is MDHEN, CDR2 SYDVKM. Trimming shortened V by 1 base and J by 5 bases, and 3 bases separated the two germline ends. CDR3 loop: CASSLFHEQYF. As DNA, the CDR3 is TGTGCCAGCAGTTTATTCCACGAGCAGTACTTC.

This clone was observed a handful of times. The chain joins TRBV21-1 to TRBJ2-4; whether TRBD2, the table's D call, matches the DNA was not checked. TRBV21-1 is a listed pseudogene. The CDR3 consists of 16 residues. CDR3 sequence (DNA): TGTGCCAGCAGCAAAGCCGGGGGGCTAGCCAAAAACATTCAGTACTTC. Amino acid sequence: CASSKAGGLAKNIQYF.